These 3 T cell receptor beta chains were all obtained from the same sample, sequenced in a study of OX40 agonist ivuxolimab in advanced cancers. Assay used: immunoSEQ multiplex PCR; TCRdb lists only in-frame clones, some missing. The sample includes some 55,000 clones, approximately 80% of them seen just once. The source material was CD4+ or CD8+ T cells sorted from blood, sampled in a trial of the OX40 agonist ivuxolimab. The receptors were gathered from an adult with an advanced solid tumor such as melanoma, head and neck, liver or kidney cancer.

This chain links TRBV5-1 with TRBJ1-1, with TRBD1 matching 7 bases. CDR1 and CDR2 from the germline V gene are SGHRS and YFSETQ. The CDR3 spans 15 residues. The J segment lost 4 bases and the V segment lost 0 bases, leaving 6 bases of the junction unmatched. In DNA, the CDR3 is TGCGCCAGCAGCTTGGTCCCCCAGGGGGTCACTGAAGCTTTCTTT. It encodes CASSLVPQGVTEAFF.

J is TRBJ1-2 and V is TRBV5-1; 7 nucleotides agree with TRBD1. V shed 4 bases and J 2 bases; nucleotides not matched to a gene: 2. CDR3 length: 13 residues. The germline gives CDR1 SGHRS, CDR2 YFSETQ. CDR3 loop: CASSPDRNYGYTF. CDR3 sequence (DNA): TGCGCCAGCAGCCCGGACAGGAACTATGGCTACACCTTC.

The chain employs TRBV7-2 and TRBJ2-7, with 7 bases identical to TRBD1. CDR1 SGHTA and CDR2 FQGNSA come from the germline V gene. The CDR3 sequence is 15 residues long. V was clipped by 3 bases and J by 2 bases; unmatched bases: 7. The CDR3 DNA sequence: TGTGCCAGCAGCTTTACGCCGGGACAGACCTACGAGCAGTACTTC. Its translation: CASSFTPGQTYEQYF.